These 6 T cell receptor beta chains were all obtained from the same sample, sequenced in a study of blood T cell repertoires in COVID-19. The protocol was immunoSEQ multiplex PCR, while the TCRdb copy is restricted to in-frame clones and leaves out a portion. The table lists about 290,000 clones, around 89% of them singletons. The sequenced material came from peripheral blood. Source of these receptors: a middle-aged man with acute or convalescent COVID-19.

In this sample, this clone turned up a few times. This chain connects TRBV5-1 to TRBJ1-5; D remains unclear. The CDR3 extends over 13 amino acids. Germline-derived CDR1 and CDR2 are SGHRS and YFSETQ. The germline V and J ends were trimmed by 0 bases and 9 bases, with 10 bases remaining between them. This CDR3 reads CASSLGAPRPQHF. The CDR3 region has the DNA TGCGCCAGCAGCTTGGGGGCCCCTCGGCCCCAGCATTTT.

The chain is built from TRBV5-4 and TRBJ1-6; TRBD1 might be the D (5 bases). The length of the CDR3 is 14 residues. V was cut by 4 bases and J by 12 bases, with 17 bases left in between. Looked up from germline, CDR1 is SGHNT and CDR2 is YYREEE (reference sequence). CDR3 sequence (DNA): TGTGCCAGCAGCGGCGGGACGGCCCAAAGACCCCTCCACTTT. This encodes CASSGGTAQRPLHF. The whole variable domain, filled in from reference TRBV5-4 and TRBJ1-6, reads ETGVTQSPTHLIKTRGQQVTLRCSSQSGHNTVSWYQQALGQGPQFIFQYYREEENGRGNFPPRFSGLQFPNYSSELNVNALELDDSALYLCASSGGTAQRPLHFGNGTRLTVT.

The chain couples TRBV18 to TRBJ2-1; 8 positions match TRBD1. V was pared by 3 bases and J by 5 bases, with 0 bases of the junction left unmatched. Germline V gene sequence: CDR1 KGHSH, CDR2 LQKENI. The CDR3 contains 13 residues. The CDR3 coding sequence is TGTGCCAGCTCACCGGGACAGGACAATGAGCAGTTCTTC. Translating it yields CASSPGQDNEQFF. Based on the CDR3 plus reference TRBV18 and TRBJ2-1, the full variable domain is NAGVMQNPRHLVRRRGQEARLRCSPMKGHSHVYWYRQLPEEGLKFMVYLQKENIIDESGMPKERFSAEFPKEGPSILRIQQVVRGDSAAYFCASSPGQDNEQFFGPGTRLTVL.

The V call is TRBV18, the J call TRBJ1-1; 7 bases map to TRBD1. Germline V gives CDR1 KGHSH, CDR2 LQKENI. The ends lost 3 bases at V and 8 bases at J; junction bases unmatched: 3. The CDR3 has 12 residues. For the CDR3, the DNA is TGTGCCAGCTCACCTCTGACAGGGGAAGCTTTCTTT. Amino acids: CASSPLTGEAFF.

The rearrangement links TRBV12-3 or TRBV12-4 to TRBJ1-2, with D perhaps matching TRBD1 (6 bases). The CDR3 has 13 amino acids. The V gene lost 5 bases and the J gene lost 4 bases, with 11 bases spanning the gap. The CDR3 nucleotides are TGTGCCAGCAGTCAACAGGGCGTCTATGGCTACACCTTC. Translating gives CASSQQGVYGYTF.

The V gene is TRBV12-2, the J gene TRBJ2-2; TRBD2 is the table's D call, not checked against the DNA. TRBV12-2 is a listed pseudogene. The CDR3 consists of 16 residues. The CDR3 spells CASRSAAGGSTGELFF. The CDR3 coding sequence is TGTGCAAGTCGCTCGGCCGCGGGGGGAAGCACCGGGGAGCTGTTTTTT.